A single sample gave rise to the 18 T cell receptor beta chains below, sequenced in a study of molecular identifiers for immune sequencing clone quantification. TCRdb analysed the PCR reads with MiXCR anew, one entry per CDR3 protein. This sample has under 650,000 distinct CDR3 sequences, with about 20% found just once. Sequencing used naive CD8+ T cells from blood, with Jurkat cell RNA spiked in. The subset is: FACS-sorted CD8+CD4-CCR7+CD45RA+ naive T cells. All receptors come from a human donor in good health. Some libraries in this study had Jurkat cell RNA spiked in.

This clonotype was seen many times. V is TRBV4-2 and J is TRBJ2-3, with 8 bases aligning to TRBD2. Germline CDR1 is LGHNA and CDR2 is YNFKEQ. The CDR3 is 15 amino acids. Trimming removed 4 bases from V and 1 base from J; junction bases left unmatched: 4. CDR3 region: CASSPGGGRTDTQYF. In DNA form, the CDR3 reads TGTGCCAGCAGCCCGGGAGGGGGGCGCACAGATACGCAGTATTTT.

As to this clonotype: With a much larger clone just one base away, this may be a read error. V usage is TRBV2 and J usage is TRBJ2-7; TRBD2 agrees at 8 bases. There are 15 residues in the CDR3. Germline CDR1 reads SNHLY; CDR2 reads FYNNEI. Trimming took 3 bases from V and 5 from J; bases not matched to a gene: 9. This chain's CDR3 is CASSDYPGGMDEQYF. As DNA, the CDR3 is TGTGCCAGCAGTGATTATCCGGGAGGGATGGACGAGCAGTACTTC.

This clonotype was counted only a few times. This chain's CDR3 is CASSQEGLAGPPDTQYF. CDR3 coding DNA: TGCGCCAGCAGCCAAGAGGGGCTAGCGGGACCCCCAGATACGCAGTATTTT. V and J are TRBV4-3 and TRBJ2-3, with TRBD2 identical over 9 bases. The V gene end was trimmed by 0 bases and the J gene end by 4 bases; junction bases not matched to a gene: 8. CDR3 length: 17 amino acids. Per germline, CDR1 LGHNA and CDR2 YSLEER.

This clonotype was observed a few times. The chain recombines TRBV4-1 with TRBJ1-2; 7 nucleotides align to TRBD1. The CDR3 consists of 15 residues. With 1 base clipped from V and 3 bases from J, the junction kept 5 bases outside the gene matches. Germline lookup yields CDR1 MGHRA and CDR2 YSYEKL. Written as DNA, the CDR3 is TGCGCCAGCAGCCAAGGACAGGGAGTAGACTATGGCTACACCTTC. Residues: CASSQGQGVDYGYTF.

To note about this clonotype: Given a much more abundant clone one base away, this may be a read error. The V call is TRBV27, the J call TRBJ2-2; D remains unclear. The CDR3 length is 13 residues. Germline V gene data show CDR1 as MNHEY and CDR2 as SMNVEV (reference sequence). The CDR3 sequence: CASSFGNIGELFF. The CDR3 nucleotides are TGTGCCAGCAGTTTTGGGAACATCGGGGAGCTGTTTTTT.

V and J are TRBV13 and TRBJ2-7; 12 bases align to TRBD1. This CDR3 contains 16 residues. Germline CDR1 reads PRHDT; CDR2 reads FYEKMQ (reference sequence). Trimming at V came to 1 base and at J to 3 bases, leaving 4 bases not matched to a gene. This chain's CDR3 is CASSLDGTGGGYEQYF. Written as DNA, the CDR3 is TGTGCCAGCAGCTTAGACGGGACAGGGGGCGGCTACGAGCAGTACTTC.

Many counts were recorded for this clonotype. The CDR3 nucleotides are TGCGCCAGCAGCCCGGAGGCCGAGGGCTACGAGCAGTACTTC. It specifies CASSPEAEGYEQYF. The chain recombines TRBV4-3 with TRBJ2-7; the D gene is possibly TRBD2 (5 bases). The V gene's germline CDR1 is LGHNA and CDR2 YSLEER. The CDR3 is 14 residues long. V gave up 4 bases and J gave up 3 bases, with 13 bases separating them.

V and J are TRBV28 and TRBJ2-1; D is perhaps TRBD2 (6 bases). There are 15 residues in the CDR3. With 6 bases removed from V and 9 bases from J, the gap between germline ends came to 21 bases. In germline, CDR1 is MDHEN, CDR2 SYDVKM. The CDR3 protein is CASSLTSRSLSEQFF. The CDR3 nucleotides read TGTGCCAGCAGCCTCACTAGCAGGAGTTTATCTGAGCAGTTCTTC.

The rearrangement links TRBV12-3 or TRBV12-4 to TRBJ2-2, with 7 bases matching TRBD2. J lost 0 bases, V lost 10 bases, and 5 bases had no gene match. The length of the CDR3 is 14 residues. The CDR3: CATTRGANTGELFF. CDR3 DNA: TGTGCCACCACCCGGGGGGCGAACACCGGGGAGCTGTTTTTT.

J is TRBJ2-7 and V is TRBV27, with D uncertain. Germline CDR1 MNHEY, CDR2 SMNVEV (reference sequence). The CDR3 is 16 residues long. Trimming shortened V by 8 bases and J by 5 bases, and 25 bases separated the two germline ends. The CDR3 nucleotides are TGTGCCAGCCCGGAAGGCGGCGGAAAGGTGTACCACGAGCAGTACTTC. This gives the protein CASPEGGGKVYHEQYF.

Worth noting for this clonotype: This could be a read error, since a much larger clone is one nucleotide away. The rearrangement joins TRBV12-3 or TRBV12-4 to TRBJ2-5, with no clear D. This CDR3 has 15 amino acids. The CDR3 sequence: CASSLVSISAETRYF. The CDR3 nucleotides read TGTGCCAGCAGTTTAGTCAGTATCTCGGCGGAGACCCGGTACTTC.

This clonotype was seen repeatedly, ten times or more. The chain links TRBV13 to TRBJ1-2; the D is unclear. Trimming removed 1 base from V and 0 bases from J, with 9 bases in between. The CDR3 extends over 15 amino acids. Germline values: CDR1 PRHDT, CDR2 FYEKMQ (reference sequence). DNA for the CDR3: TGTGCCAGCAGCTTAGAAAGGTCAACTAACTATGGCTACACCTTC. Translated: CASSLERSTNYGYTF.

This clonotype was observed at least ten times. The CDR3 is CSGWTGNGYTF. For the CDR3, the DNA is TGCAGCGGATGGACAGGGAATGGCTACACCTTC. The J gene is TRBJ1-2, the V gene TRBV29-1, with 8 bases lining up with TRBD1. V gave up 7 bases and J gave up 6 bases; unmatched junction bases: 4. The CDR3 sequence is 11 residues long. The germline V gene encodes CDR1 SQVTM and CDR2 ANQGSEA.

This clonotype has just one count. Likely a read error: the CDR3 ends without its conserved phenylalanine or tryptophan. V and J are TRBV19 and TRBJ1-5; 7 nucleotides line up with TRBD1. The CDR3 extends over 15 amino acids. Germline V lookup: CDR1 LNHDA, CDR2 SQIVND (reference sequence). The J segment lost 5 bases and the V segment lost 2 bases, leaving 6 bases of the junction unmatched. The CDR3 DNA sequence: TGTGCCAGTAGTATAAGGGGACAGAGGCATCAGCCCCAGCATCTT. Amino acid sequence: CASSIRGQRHQPQHL.

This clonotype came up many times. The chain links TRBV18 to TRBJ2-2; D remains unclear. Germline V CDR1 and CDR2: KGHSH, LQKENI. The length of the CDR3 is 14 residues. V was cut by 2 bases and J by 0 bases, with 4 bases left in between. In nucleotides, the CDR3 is TGTGCCAGCTCACCAGGGGCGAACACCGGGGAGCTGTTTTTT. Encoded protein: CASSPGANTGELFF. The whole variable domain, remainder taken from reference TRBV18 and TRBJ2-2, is NAGVMQNPRHLVRRRGQEARLRCSPMKGHSHVYWYRQLPEEGLKFMVYLQKENIIDESGMPKERFSAEFPKEGPSILRIQQVVRGDSAAYFCASSPGANTGELFFGEGSRLTVL.

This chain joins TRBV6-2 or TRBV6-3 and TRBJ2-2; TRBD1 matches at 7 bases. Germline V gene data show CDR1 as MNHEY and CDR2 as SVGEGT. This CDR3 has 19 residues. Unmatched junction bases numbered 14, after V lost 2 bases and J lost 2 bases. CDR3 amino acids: CASSYGDRVKSLNTGELFF. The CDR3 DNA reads TGTGCCAGCAGTTACGGTGACAGGGTCAAATCCCTTAACACCGGGGAGCTGTTTTTT.

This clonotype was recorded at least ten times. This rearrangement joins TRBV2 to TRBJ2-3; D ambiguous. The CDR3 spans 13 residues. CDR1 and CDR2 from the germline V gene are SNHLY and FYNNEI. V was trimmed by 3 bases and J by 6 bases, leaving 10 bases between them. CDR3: CASSETARDTQYF. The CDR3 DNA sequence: TGTGCCAGCAGTGAGACGGCACGGGATACGCAGTATTTT.

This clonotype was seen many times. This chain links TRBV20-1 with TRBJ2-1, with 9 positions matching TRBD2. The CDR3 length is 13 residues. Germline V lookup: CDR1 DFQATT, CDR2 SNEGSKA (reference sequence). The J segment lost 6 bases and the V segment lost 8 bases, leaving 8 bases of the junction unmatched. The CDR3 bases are TGCAGTCCACGTAGCGGGAGAGCCAATGAGCAGTTCTTC. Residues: CSPRSGRANEQFF.